Below are 28 T cell receptor beta chains sequenced from a single sample in a study of blood T cell repertoires in COVID-19. Data came from immunoSEQ multiplex PCR; TCRdb stores just in-frame clones and leaves some out. In the table there are around 130,000 clones, approximately 80% of which are singletons. Material for sequencing was PBMCs or T cells enriched from blood (not recorded which). Source of these receptors: a woman between 18 and 29 years old who had been exposed to COVID-19.

The V call is TRBV5-8, the J call TRBJ1-4; unclear D gene. V lost 3 bases, J lost 3 bases, and 18 bases lay in between. The germline V gene encodes CDR1 SGHTS and CDR2 YDEGEE. This CDR3 is built from 17 residues. The DNA for the CDR3 is TGTGCCAGCAGCTGGCGGTCGGGGTCTACCGCTAATGAAAAACTGTTTTTT. It yields the protein CASSWRSGSTANEKLFF.

The rearrangement uses TRBV27 and TRBJ1-1; 7 nucleotides agree with TRBD1. Germline lookup yields CDR1 MNHEY and CDR2 SMNVEV (reference sequence). Losses at the gene ends were 3 bases for V and 2 bases for J; bases not matched to a gene: 3. The CDR3 length is 14 residues. CDR3 region: CASSFGDRNTEAFF. The CDR3 bases are TGTGCCAGCAGTTTTGGGGACAGAAACACTGAAGCTTTCTTT.

The chain carries TRBV5-4 and TRBJ1-1, with D unclear. The CDR3 is 13 amino acids. Germline V gives CDR1 SGHNT, CDR2 YYREEE (reference sequence). V was cut by 4 bases and J by 0 bases, with 7 bases left in between. The CDR3 here is CASSPLMNTEAFF. The CDR3 DNA reads as TGTGCCAGCAGCCCTTTAATGAACACTGAAGCTTTCTTT.

The chain links TRBV5-1 to TRBJ2-1; 8 bases are shared with TRBD1. J was trimmed by 7 bases and V by 2 bases; bases with no gene match: 2. CDR3 length: 13 amino acids. Germline V gene lookup returns CDR1 SGHRS and CDR2 YFSETQ. This chain's CDR3 is CASSFGQGNEQFF. In nucleotides, the CDR3 is TGCGCCAGCAGCTTTGGACAGGGAAATGAGCAGTTCTTC.

The chain uses TRBV5-1 and TRBJ2-3; TRBD1 agrees at 9 bases. V lost 4 bases and J lost 4; bases outside the gene matches: 7. Germline lookup yields CDR1 SGHRS and CDR2 YFSETQ. The CDR3 runs to 15 residues. The CDR3 region has the DNA TGCGCCAGCAGCGTCCGGGACAGGGTCTCAGATACGCAGTATTTT. It codes for CASSVRDRVSDTQYF.

The chain recombines TRBV11-2 with TRBJ2-3; 12 positions match TRBD2. Germline loops: CDR1 SGHAT, CDR2 FQNNGV. The CDR3 runs 18 residues. V was pared by 5 bases and J by 4 bases, with 13 bases of the junction left unmatched. This CDR3 reads CASSASPWTSGTADTQYF. CDR3 sequence (DNA): TGTGCCAGCAGCGCTAGCCCATGGACTAGCGGGACAGCAGATACGCAGTATTTT.

CDR3 sequence: CASSQEEAGGYNEQFF. As DNA, the CDR3 is TGTGCCAGCAGCCAAGAAGAAGCGGGAGGGTACAATGAGCAGTTCTTC. V usage is TRBV3-1 (or the pseudogene TRBV3-2) and J usage is TRBJ2-1; 10 bases match TRBD2. V trimming: 0 bases; J trimming: 4 bases; junction bases outside the gene matches: 3. The V gene's germline CDR1 is LGHDT and CDR2 YNNKEL (reference sequence). The CDR3 runs to 16 residues.

The rearrangement links TRBV7-8 to TRBJ2-3; TRBD2 aligns across 9 bases. This CDR3 region has 14 residues. Germline V gives CDR1 SGHVS, CDR2 FQNEAQ. With V trimmed by 4 bases and J by 5 bases, 4 bases remained unmatched. DNA for the CDR3: TGTGCCAGCAGCTCGACTAGCGGTATAGATACGCAGTATTTT. Translated: CASSSTSGIDTQYF.

The genes are TRBV7-3 and TRBJ2-3, with TRBD2 as a possible D gene (5 bases). This CDR3 is 12 amino acids long. Trimming removed 5 bases at V and 14 bases at J, with 17 bases between. Germline V gives CDR1 SGHTA, CDR2 FQGTGA. CDR3 loop: CASSPIGGRLYF. For the CDR3, the DNA is TGTGCCAGCAGCCCGATTGGAGGTCGGCTGTATTTT. The whole variable domain, filled in from reference TRBV7-3 and TRBJ2-3, reads GAGVSQTPSNKVTEKGKYVELRCDPISGHTALYWYRQSLGQGPEFLIYFQGTGAADDSGLPNDRFFAVRPEGSVSTLKIQRTERGDSAVYLCASSPIGGRLYFGPGTRLTVL.

The chain employs TRBV6-1 and TRBJ2-7, with a weak D call TRBD2 (7 bases). The CDR3 has 15 amino acids. CDR1 and CDR2 (germline): MNHNS, SASEGT. Trimming took off 1 base at V and 4 bases at J, with 14 bases between the two ends. The CDR3 DNA follows: TGTGCCAGCAGTGAAGGTCCAGGGGAGGGGTACGAGCAGTACTTC. This encodes CASSEGPGEGYEQYF.

This clone was seen only once. The chain combines TRBV19 with TRBJ2-2; 7 nucleotides align to TRBD1. Germline V lookup: CDR1 LNHDA, CDR2 SQIVND (reference sequence). The ends lost 6 bases at V and 4 bases at J; junction bases unmatched: 2. The CDR3 has 13 residues. The DNA of the CDR3 is TGTGCCAGTAGACAGGGGTCCACCGGGGAGCTGTTTTTT. This encodes CASRQGSTGELFF.

The V and J genes are TRBV19 and TRBJ2-7; perhaps TRBD2 as D (6 bases). V shed 5 bases and J shed 5 bases, with 13 bases lying between them. This CDR3 region has 13 residues. Germline CDR1 reads LNHDA; CDR2 reads SQIVND (reference sequence). The CDR3 reads CASSARGYDEQYF. The CDR3 bases are TGTGCCAGTAGTGCCCGGGGGTACGACGAGCAGTACTTC.

The chain employs TRBV7-6 and TRBJ2-6, with TRBD2 matching 9 bases. In germline, CDR1 is SGHVS, CDR2 FNYEAQ. The CDR3 length is 17 residues. The trim removed 5 bases at V and 1 base at J, leaving 6 bases unmatched. The CDR3 bases are TGTGCCAGCAGCGCCTTTAGCGGGAGATCTGGGGCCAACGTCCTGACTTTC. Its translation: CASSAFSGRSGANVLTF. Full variable domain (rest looked up from reference TRBV7-6 and TRBJ2-6): GAGVSQSPRYKVTKRGQDVALRCDPISGHVSLYWYRQALGQGPEFLTYFNYEAQQDKSGLPNDRFSAERPEGSISTLTIQRTEQRDSAMYRCASSAFSGRSGANVLTFGAGSRLTVL.

This sequence joins TRBV5-6 and TRBJ1-6; 9 bases fit TRBD1. Germline V CDR1 and CDR2: SGHDT, YYEEEE. Trimming cost V 4 bases and J 10 bases; bases outside gene matches: 6. The CDR3 is made up of 14 amino acids. CDR3: CASSRDRDVSPLHF. The DNA of the CDR3 is TGTGCCAGCAGCCGGGACAGGGATGTGTCACCCCTCCACTTT.

The genes are TRBV3-1 (or the pseudogene TRBV3-2) and TRBJ1-4; D is unclear. Trimming removed 2 bases from V and 1 base from J, with 8 bases in between. CDR1 is LGHDT and CDR2 is YNNKEL in the germline V gene (reference sequence). The CDR3 runs 15 residues. CDR3 residues: CASSQSGETNEKLFF. Written as DNA, the CDR3 is TGTGCCAGCAGCCAATCCGGGGAAACTAATGAAAAACTGTTTTTT.

This clone was seen a few times. The chain combines TRBV11-3 with TRBJ2-2, with 8 bases that match TRBD1. CDR1 and CDR2 from the germline V gene are SGHNT and YENEEA. V lost 4 bases to trimming and J lost 4 bases; unmatched junction nucleotides: 8. The CDR3 sequence is 16 residues long. DNA for the CDR3: TGTGCCAGCAGCTATGGACAGGGAACCTCCACCGGGGAGCTGTTTTTT. This codes for CASSYGQGTSTGELFF. Combining the CDR3 with reference TRBV11-3 and TRBJ2-2 gives the whole variable domain EAGVVQSPRYKIIEKKQPVAFWCNPISGHNTLYWYLQNLGQGPELLIRYENEEAVDDSQLPKDRFSAERLKGVDSTLKIQPAELGDSAVYLCASSYGQGTSTGELFFGEGSRLTVL.

This chain joins TRBV7-9 and TRBJ1-5; D call uncertain. Looked up from germline, CDR1 is SEHNR and CDR2 is FQNEAQ (reference sequence). The CDR3 covers 13 residues. The germline V and J ends were trimmed by 2 bases and 7 bases, with 9 bases remaining between them. The CDR3 protein is CASSLNSEQPQHF. DNA of the CDR3: TGTGCCAGCAGCTTAAACTCTGAGCAGCCCCAGCATTTT. The whole variable domain, remainder taken from reference TRBV7-9 and TRBJ1-5, is DTGVSQNPRHKITKRGQNVTFRCDPISEHNRLYWYRQTLGQGPEFLTYFQNEAQLEKSRLLSDRFSAERPKGSFSTLEIQRTEQGDSAMYLCASSLNSEQPQHFGDGTRLSIL.

The chain combines TRBV2 with TRBJ2-7; D remains ambiguous. Trimming took 7 bases from V and 3 from J, leaving 16 bases between them. Germline CDR1 reads SNHLY; CDR2 reads FYNNEI. The CDR3 length is 14 residues. CDR3 coding DNA: TGTGCCAGCAAGCTGGAGAGTAGCAGCTACGAGCAGTACTTC. Residues: CASKLESSSYEQYF.

V is TRBV20-1 and J is TRBJ1-2; a possible D gene is TRBD1 (6 bases). Germline CDR1 reads DFQATT; CDR2 reads SNEGSKA (reference sequence). V shed 5 bases and J shed 4 bases, with 8 bases lying between them. There are 11 residues in the CDR3. The DNA for the CDR3 is TGCAGTGCTCTACAGGGCTATGGCTACACCTTC. Protein: CSALQGYGYTF.

V and J are TRBV7-8 and TRBJ2-1, with TRBD1 matching over 10 bases. CDR3 length: 17 residues. Losses at the gene ends were 1 base for V and 6 bases for J; bases not matched to a gene: 9. Germline CDR1 SGHVS, CDR2 FQNEAQ. CDR3 nucleotides: TGTGCCAGCAGCTTAGTCGGTCGCGGGACAGGGGTCAATGAGCAGTTCTTC. It specifies CASSLVGRGTGVNEQFF.

This clone was observed a handful of times. The chain is built from TRBV2 and TRBJ2-2; a weak D match, TRBD2 (5 bases). Germline values: CDR1 SNHLY, CDR2 FYNNEI. CDR3 size: 14 residues. V lost 7 bases, J lost 4 bases, and 13 bases lay in between. The DNA for the CDR3 is TGTGCCAGCATGAGGGATTTCCTCACCGGGGAGCTGTTTTTT. Amino acid sequence: CASMRDFLTGELFF.

The chain uses TRBV12-3 or TRBV12-4 and TRBJ1-4; 10 bases line up with TRBD1. CDR3 length: 13 residues. With 6 bases clipped from V and 8 bases from J, the junction kept 3 bases outside the gene matches. CDR3 bases: TGTGCCAGCAGGGGACAGGGGACGGAAAAACTGTTTTTT. Protein: CASRGQGTEKLFF.

The chain recombines TRBV2 with TRBJ1-5; perhaps TRBD1 as D (5 bases). Trimming removed 8 bases from V and 4 bases from J, with 12 bases in between. Germline V gene data show CDR1 as SNHLY and CDR2 as FYNNEI. CDR3 length: 13 residues. The CDR3 DNA reads as TGTGCCAGCGGGGTTCGGGGGAATCAGCCCCAGCATTTT. Translation gives CASGVRGNQPQHF.

CDR3 sequence (DNA): TGTGCCAGCAGCGCACACAGGGACACAGATACGCAGTATTTT. Its protein product is CASSAHRDTDTQYF. The chain employs TRBV9 and TRBJ2-3, with D possibly being TRBD1 (6 bases). The CDR3 has 14 amino acids. From germline, CDR1 is SGDLS and CDR2 YYNGEE. V lost 3 bases, J lost 2 bases, and 10 bases lay in between. Full variable domain (rest looked up from reference TRBV9 and TRBJ2-3): DSGVTQTPKHLITATGQRVTLRCSPRSGDLSVYWYQQSLDQGLQFLIQYYNGEERAKGNILERFSAQQFPDLHSELNLSSLELGDSALYFCASSAHRDTDTQYFGPGTRLTVL.

For the CDR3, the DNA is TGTGCCAGCAGCCAAGAAGGAAAACAGACCTACGAGCAGTACTTC. Protein product: CASSQEGKQTYEQYF. The chain has TRBV4-2 and TRBJ2-7, with no clear D. The CDR3 contains 15 residues. Germline assignment: CDR1 LGHNA and CDR2 YNFKEQ. V was pared by 0 bases and J by 2 bases, with 11 bases between.

This rearrangement joins TRBV7-9 to TRBJ2-7; 7 bases agree with TRBD1. V trimming: 4 bases; J trimming: 4 bases; junction bases outside the gene matches: 13. Germline assignment: CDR1 SEHNR and CDR2 FQNEAQ (reference sequence). This CDR3 contains 16 residues. Here the CDR3 reads CASSSADRSLLYEQYF. The CDR3 DNA follows: TGTGCCAGCAGCTCAGCGGACAGGTCCTTGCTTTACGAGCAGTACTTC.

The chain is built from TRBV6-1 and TRBJ2-4; TRBD2 agrees at 16 bases. The CDR3 covers 18 residues. From germline, CDR1 is MNHNS and CDR2 SASEGT. After removal of 3 bases from V and 0 bases from J, the junction contained 2 bases not matched to a gene. The DNA of the CDR3 is TGTGCCAGCAGTGATGGGACTAGCGGGAGGGTAGCCAAAAACATTCAGTACTTC. Its protein product is CASSDGTSGRVAKNIQYF.

This chain links TRBV19 with TRBJ1-5; D unclear. Trimming removed 1 base at V and 0 bases at J, with 13 bases between. This CDR3 has 17 residues. Germline-derived CDR1 and CDR2 are LNHDA and SQIVND (reference sequence). The CDR3: CASSIAFYRISNQPQHF. The CDR3 coding sequence is TGTGCCAGTAGTATAGCATTTTACAGAATTAGCAATCAGCCCCAGCATTTT.